This T cell receptor beta chain is from a study of T-cell reconstitution after alpha-beta-depleted transplantation in children. J gave up 4 bases and V 3 bases, and 10 bases lay outside the gene matches. Germline V gene lookup returns CDR1 LGHDT and CDR2 YNNKEL (reference sequence). This CDR3 has 17 residues. This sample's TCRbeta library carried unique molecular identifier barcodes. Each CDR3 protein gets one entry after TCRdb re-called the PCR reads with MiXCR. This table has more than 200,000 distinct CDR3 sequences, roughly a sixth appearing once. This rearrangement joins TRBV3-1 to TRBJ2-2; 8 positions agree with TRBD1. The specimen was PBMCs, mostly from graft donor cells, collected 360 days after TCRalphabeta/CD19-depleted stem cell transplant. The receptor's source is a male patient aged 2-15 years who had a stem cell transplant for acute lymphoblastic leukemia, so the T cells may come from the graft donor. The CDR3 spells CASSHAGGWWGTGELFF. Written as DNA, the CDR3 is TGTGCCAGCAGCCACGCAGGGGGCTGGTGGGGCACCGGGGAGCTGTTTTTT.